Below are 29 T cell receptor beta chains sequenced from a single sample in a study of blood T cells in healthy people across ages. The use of a sample-barcoded 5' primer and a J-beta primer mix characterized a second PCR of 7 to 11 cycles. TCRdb redid the calling of the 5' RACE reads with MiXCR, one entry per CDR3 protein. Here the sample spans 1.5 million to 2 million distinct CDR3 sequences, roughly 49% being singletons. Sample: blood. These receptor sequences come from a woman in her forties in good health.

Here the CDR3 reads CASSYSSPENTEAFF. The CDR3 nucleotides read TGTGCCAGCAGTTACTCGTCGCCTGAGAACACTGAAGCTTTCTTT. The chain is built from TRBV6-6 and TRBJ1-1; no clear D gene. Germline-derived CDR1 and CDR2 are MNHNY and SVGAGI (reference sequence). The CDR3 runs to 15 residues. Trimming pared 0 bases from V and 1 base from J, leaving 9 bases between.

The rearrangement links TRBV2 to TRBJ2-5; 7 nucleotides line up with TRBD2. The trim removed 4 bases at V and 2 bases at J, leaving 13 bases unmatched. CDR1 is SNHLY, CDR2 FYNNEI, per germline. The CDR3 spans 17 residues. The CDR3 here is CASSAQRGSNKQETQYF. CDR3 nucleotides: TGTGCCAGCAGTGCCCAGCGGGGCTCGAACAAGCAAGAGACCCAGTACTTC.

This sequence joins TRBV24-1 and TRBJ2-1; 16 bases are shared with TRBD2. The CDR3 runs to 19 residues. V shed 7 bases and J 4 bases; nucleotides not matched to a gene: 12. The germline gives CDR1 KGHDR, CDR2 SFDVKD. CDR3 nucleotide sequence: TGTGCCACCAGCTTAACTATAGGGACTAGCGGGGGGGTTTACAATGAGCAGTTCTTC. It translates to CATSLTIGTSGGVYNEQFF.

In this sample, this clonotype turned up a few times. The genes are TRBV12-3 or TRBV12-4 and TRBJ2-5, with 7 bases identical to TRBD2. The DNA end favors TRBJ2-7, so the J call may be wrong. This CDR3 comprises 13 residues. CDR3 DNA: TGTGCCAGCAGTTTACGGGAGGCCCACGAGCAGTACTTC. This sequence encodes CASSLREAHEQYF.

The chain joins TRBV28 to TRBJ2-7; 7 nucleotides agree with TRBD2. CDR3 length: 14 amino acids. Germline CDR1 MDHEN, CDR2 SYDVKM. With V trimmed by 3 bases and J by 1 base, 3 bases remained unmatched. The CDR3 spells CASSFRLASYEQYF. The DNA of the CDR3 is TGTGCCAGCAGTTTTCGACTAGCTTCCTACGAGCAGTACTTC.

Turning to this clonotype: Its ends do not fully match the called genes, so a read error is possible. The genes are TRBV7-7 and TRBJ2-1; D not resolved. The CDR3 is 13 residues long. CDR1 and CDR2 (germline): SSHAT, FNYEAQ (reference sequence). The DNA of the CDR3 is TGTGCTAGCAGCTTATCCGCTATGGGAGAGCAGTTCTTC. Translating it yields CASSLSAMGEQFF.

The V gene is TRBV4-3, the J gene TRBJ2-7, with 13 bases lining up with TRBD2. The trim removed 0 bases at V and 2 bases at J, leaving 10 bases unmatched. Germline lookup yields CDR1 LGHNA and CDR2 YSLEER. This CDR3 has 19 residues. The CDR3 here is CASSQDFTSGGAGAYEQYF. The CDR3 DNA reads TGCGCCAGCAGCCAAGATTTCACTAGCGGGGGGGCTGGGGCCTACGAGCAGTACTTC.

The chain recombines TRBV29-1 with TRBJ2-3, with 9 bases lining up with TRBD1. This CDR3 contains 15 residues. CDR1 is SQVTM, CDR2 ANQGSEA, per germline. V trimming: 2 bases; J trimming: 3 bases; junction bases outside the gene matches: 6. CDR3: CSVEPTGGATDTQYF. The CDR3 bases are TGCAGCGTTGAACCAACAGGGGGCGCAACAGATACGCAGTATTTT.

The V and J genes are TRBV12-3 or TRBV12-4 and TRBJ1-6, with D perhaps matching TRBD1 (6 bases). Trimming cost V 2 bases and J 9 bases, with 17 bases left between them. This CDR3 spans 16 amino acids. DNA for the CDR3: TGTGCCAGCAGTTTAAGGGGGGGCGGAGAAGGTTCACCCCTCCACTTT. Amino acid sequence: CASSLRGGGEGSPLHF.

This clonotype turned up a few times. V and J are TRBV29-1 and TRBJ1-2; 7 bases line up with TRBD1. CDR1 is SQVTM and CDR2 is ANQGSEA in the germline V gene. The CDR3 is 13 residues long. The ends lost 1 base at V and 4 bases at J; junction bases unmatched: 3. The CDR3 spells CSVEGQGIYGYTF. In nucleotides, the CDR3 is TGCAGCGTTGAAGGACAGGGAATCTATGGCTACACCTTC.

The chain recombines TRBV20-1 with TRBJ2-1; TRBD2 aligns across 12 bases. The CDR3 covers 15 residues. The V and J ends lost 5 bases and 4 bases, in that order; junction bases with no gene match: 6. CDR1 is DFQATT, CDR2 SNEGSKA, per germline (reference sequence). CDR3 protein: CSASFGTSGYNEQFF. The CDR3 nucleotides read TGCAGTGCTTCGTTCGGGACTAGCGGGTACAATGAGCAGTTCTTC.

V gene TRBV11-2 combines with J gene TRBJ1-6; D uncertain. The V gene's germline CDR1 is SGHAT and CDR2 FQNNGV. The V and J ends lost 2 bases and 0 bases respectively, with 11 bases between them. This CDR3 is built from 17 residues. CDR3 nucleotide sequence: TGTGCCAGCAGCTTATCCCCCCGCAGCTCCTATAATTCACCCCTCCACTTT. Protein product: CASSLSPRSSYNSPLHF.

The chain combines TRBV12-3 or TRBV12-4 with TRBJ2-7; a weak D match, TRBD1 (6 bases). CDR3 length equals 15 residues. V dropped 3 bases and J dropped 0 bases, with 12 bases sitting between them. As DNA, the CDR3 is TGTGCCAGCAGTTTCGGGTCAGGGGACTCCTACGAGCAGTACTTC. Amino acids: CASSFGSGDSYEQYF.

The rearrangement links TRBV20-1 to TRBJ1-6, with 9 positions matching TRBD1. Germline CDR1 is DFQATT and CDR2 is SNEGSKA (reference sequence). With V trimmed by 5 bases and J by 10 bases, 9 bases remained unmatched. This CDR3 is 14 amino acids long. The CDR3 nucleotides read TGCAGTGCTGGGGACAGGGAATCAAGGTCACCCCTCCACTTT. It codes for CSAGDRESRSPLHF.

This clonotype was counted between two and nine times. The V and J genes are TRBV7-6 and TRBJ2-7; the D is unclear. This CDR3 contains 13 residues. Germline V lookup: CDR1 SGHVS, CDR2 FNYEAQ. V lost 6 bases to trimming and J lost 5 bases, with 14 bases between them. CDR3 nucleotide sequence: TGTGCCAGCAGTCGACCCCCACTCGACGAGCAGTACTTC. This translates into CASSRPPLDEQYF.

The chain combines TRBV28 with TRBJ2-5; D ambiguous. V was clipped by 8 bases and J by 2 bases, with 9 bases between them. CDR1 is MDHEN and CDR2 is SYDVKM in the germline V gene. The CDR3 is made up of 12 amino acids. The CDR3 reads CASSEFQETQYF. Here the CDR3 DNA reads TGTGCCAGCTCGGAGTTTCAAGAGACCCAGTACTTC.

The chain is built from TRBV9 and TRBJ1-2; 9 nucleotides agree with TRBD1. CDR3 length equals 16 residues. Germline V CDR1 and CDR2: SGDLS, YYNGEE. Unmatched junction bases numbered 7, after V lost 0 bases and J lost 4 bases. DNA of the CDR3: TGTGCCAGCAGCGTAGCCCCAACAGGGGGCGGCTATGGCTACACCTTC. It codes for CASSVAPTGGGYGYTF.

This clonotype was counted a few times. The CDR3 sequence: CASSVSGGDNEQFF. The CDR3 nucleotides are TGTGCCAGCAGCGTCAGCGGGGGGGACAATGAGCAGTTCTTC. V usage is TRBV9 and J usage is TRBJ2-1; 10 bases match TRBD2. The CDR3 is 14 amino acids. The germline gives CDR1 SGDLS, CDR2 YYNGEE. V trimming: 2 bases; J trimming: 5 bases; junction bases outside the gene matches: 1.

The sample holds a few counts of this clonotype. The chain links TRBV20-1 to TRBJ2-1, with 7 nucleotides matching TRBD1. Germline CDR1 reads DFQATT; CDR2 reads SNEGSKA (reference sequence). This CDR3 is built from 12 residues. Trimming cost V 5 bases and J 13 bases; bases outside gene matches: 11. The CDR3 DNA is TGCAGTGCTCCCGGACAGGCTTTTGTCCAGTTCTTC. This gives the protein CSAPGQAFVQFF.

This chain connects TRBV7-9 to TRBJ2-3; 8 positions match TRBD2. J lost 3 bases, V lost 1 base, and 6 bases had no gene match. The length of the CDR3 is 16 residues. CDR1 SEHNR and CDR2 FQNEAQ come from the germline V gene (reference sequence). The CDR3 bases are TGTGCCAGCAGCTTAGATCTACGGGGGGGAACAGATACGCAGTATTTT. Translation: CASSLDLRGGTDTQYF.

CDR3: CASRHSRRGIPKNIQYF. The CDR3 DNA follows: TGTGCCAGCAGACACTCTCGAAGGGGAATTCCCAAAAACATTCAGTACTTC. This chain links TRBV21-1 with TRBJ2-4; the table's D call of TRBD1 was not tested on the DNA. TRBV21-1 is classified as a pseudogene. This CDR3 has 17 residues.

This sequence joins TRBV6-1 and TRBJ2-3; D is uncertain. From germline, CDR1 is MNHNS and CDR2 SASEGT. Trimming left V 3 bases short and J 4 bases short, with 20 bases between. CDR3 size: 17 residues. CDR3 DNA: TGTGCCAGCAGTGATTATGCGGCAGGATTAAAGGCAGATACGCAGTATTTT. Its translation: CASSDYAAGLKADTQYF.

A word on this clonotype: Because it lacks the conserved phenylalanine or tryptophan at the end, this CDR3 is likely a read error. This chain links TRBV9 with TRBJ1-6, with D perhaps matching TRBD1 (5 bases). CDR1 and CDR2 from the germline V gene are SGDLS and YYNGEE. The CDR3 is 16 residues long. V was trimmed by 1 base and J by 11 bases, leaving 19 bases between them. CDR3 in DNA: TGTGCCAGCAGCGTATCCCCCCAGCCGAAGGGGACACCCCTCCACCTT. Its protein product is CASSVSPQPKGTPLHL.

This clonotype was detected only a few times. The chain couples TRBV6-2 or TRBV6-3 to TRBJ2-7; D is perhaps TRBD2 (5 bases). Germline-derived CDR1 and CDR2 are MNHEY and SVGEGT. The V end was cut by 2 bases, the J end by 0 bases, with 14 bases between. The CDR3 spans 16 residues. As DNA, the CDR3 is TGTGCCAGCAGTTACGAGGCTAGCCGGAACTCCTACGAGCAGTACTTC. Translation gives CASSYEASRNSYEQYF.

The chain has TRBV20-1 and TRBJ1-5; D perhaps matches TRBD1 (5 bases). Germline V gene data show CDR1 as DFQATT and CDR2 as SNEGSKA (reference sequence). This CDR3 contains 16 residues. V was pared by 0 bases and J by 5 bases, with 17 bases between. CDR3 sequence (DNA): TGCAGTGCTAGAGACCTCTCCCGGGGGACGGATCAGCCCCAGCATTTT. It is translated as CSARDLSRGTDQPQHF.

This clonotype was counted only a few times. Here the CDR3 DNA reads TGTGCCAGCAGCTATCGGACTAGCGCCGATACGCAGTATTTT. Its protein is CASSYRTSADTQYF. The rearrangement joins TRBV12-3 or TRBV12-4 to TRBJ2-3; 9 bases are shared with TRBD2. This CDR3 contains 14 residues. Trimming cost V 6 bases and J 6 bases; bases outside gene matches: 7.

The chain employs TRBV20-1 and TRBJ2-5, with a weak D call TRBD1 (6 bases). The CDR3 is 12 residues long. Germline-derived CDR1 and CDR2 are DFQATT and SNEGSKA (reference sequence). V gave up 7 bases and J gave up 1 base, with 10 bases separating them. CDR3 bases: TGCAGTGGGAACAGGGTCCAAGAGACCCAGTACTTC. Its protein is CSGNRVQETQYF.

The V and J genes are TRBV5-6 and TRBJ1-1, with 7 bases that match TRBD1. The CDR3 sequence is 16 residues long. CDR1 SGHDT and CDR2 YYEEEE come from the germline V gene. V lost 2 bases to trimming and J lost 5 bases; unmatched junction nucleotides: 12. The CDR3 sequence is CASSFWAGGYRTEAFF. The DNA of the CDR3 is TGTGCCAGCAGCTTTTGGGCAGGGGGTTATCGGACTGAAGCTTTCTTT.

For this clonotype: Its ends do not fully match the called genes, so a read error is possible. The chain uses TRBV7-2 and TRBJ2-1; weak D call: TRBD2 (7 bases). The V gene's germline CDR1 is SGHTA and CDR2 FQGNSA. The CDR3 loop spans 16 amino acids. The CDR3 here is CAGRIQGGGIYNEQFF. CDR3 sequence (DNA): TGTGCCGGCAGGATTCAAGGGGGGGGGATCTACAATGAGCAGTTCTTC.